This TCR beta chain is from a study of post-analysis software for immune sequencing data. Whole-study findings and limits: Controls significantly exceeded multiple sclerosis patients in normalized Chao1 diversity. Patients carried a few TRBV segments more frequently than controls did, and TRBV5-6, TRBV5-1 and TRBV20-1 were among them.

The TCR beta cDNA libraries contained unique molecular identifiers. In TCRdb, the PCR reads were re-called with MiXCR into one record per CDR3 protein. The table shows hundreds of thousands of distinct CDR3 sequences, with 53% occurring only once. Concerning this clonotype itself: What it binds is unknown.

This CDR3 spans 14 amino acids. Germline-derived CDR1 and CDR2 are LNHNV and YYDKDF (reference sequence). This chain joins TRBV15 and TRBJ2-7; D gene ambiguous. The DNA end is more similar to TRBJ2-5, so the J call may be wrong. This receptor was taken from a girl between 5 and 17 years old with multiple sclerosis. Sequencing input: blood. The CDR3 here is CATSHGSSRETQYF. CDR3 DNA sequence: TGTGCCACCAGCCACGGGTCCTCCCGGGAGACCCAGTACTTC.